What follows describes a single TCR beta chain. Germline CDR1 reads LGHNA; CDR2 reads YNFKEQ. The V end lost 0 bases, the J end lost 8 bases, and 8 bases lay between the germline ends. This CDR3 spans 13 amino acids. These data originate in a study of blood T cell repertoires in COVID-19. Sequenced by immunoSEQ multiplex PCR; TCRdb stores in-frame clones only, minus some. The sample includes roughly 300,000 clones, more than 90% of them seen just once. The rearrangement joins TRBV4-2 to TRBJ1-5, with D perhaps TRBD1 (5 bases). The clonotype was recovered from a woman aged 25-40 years who had recovered from COVID-19. The specimen was PBMCs or T cells enriched from blood (not recorded which). For the CDR3, the DNA is TGTGCCAGCAGCCAAGATACGGGGGAGCCCCAGCATTTT. Its translation: CASSQDTGEPQHF.